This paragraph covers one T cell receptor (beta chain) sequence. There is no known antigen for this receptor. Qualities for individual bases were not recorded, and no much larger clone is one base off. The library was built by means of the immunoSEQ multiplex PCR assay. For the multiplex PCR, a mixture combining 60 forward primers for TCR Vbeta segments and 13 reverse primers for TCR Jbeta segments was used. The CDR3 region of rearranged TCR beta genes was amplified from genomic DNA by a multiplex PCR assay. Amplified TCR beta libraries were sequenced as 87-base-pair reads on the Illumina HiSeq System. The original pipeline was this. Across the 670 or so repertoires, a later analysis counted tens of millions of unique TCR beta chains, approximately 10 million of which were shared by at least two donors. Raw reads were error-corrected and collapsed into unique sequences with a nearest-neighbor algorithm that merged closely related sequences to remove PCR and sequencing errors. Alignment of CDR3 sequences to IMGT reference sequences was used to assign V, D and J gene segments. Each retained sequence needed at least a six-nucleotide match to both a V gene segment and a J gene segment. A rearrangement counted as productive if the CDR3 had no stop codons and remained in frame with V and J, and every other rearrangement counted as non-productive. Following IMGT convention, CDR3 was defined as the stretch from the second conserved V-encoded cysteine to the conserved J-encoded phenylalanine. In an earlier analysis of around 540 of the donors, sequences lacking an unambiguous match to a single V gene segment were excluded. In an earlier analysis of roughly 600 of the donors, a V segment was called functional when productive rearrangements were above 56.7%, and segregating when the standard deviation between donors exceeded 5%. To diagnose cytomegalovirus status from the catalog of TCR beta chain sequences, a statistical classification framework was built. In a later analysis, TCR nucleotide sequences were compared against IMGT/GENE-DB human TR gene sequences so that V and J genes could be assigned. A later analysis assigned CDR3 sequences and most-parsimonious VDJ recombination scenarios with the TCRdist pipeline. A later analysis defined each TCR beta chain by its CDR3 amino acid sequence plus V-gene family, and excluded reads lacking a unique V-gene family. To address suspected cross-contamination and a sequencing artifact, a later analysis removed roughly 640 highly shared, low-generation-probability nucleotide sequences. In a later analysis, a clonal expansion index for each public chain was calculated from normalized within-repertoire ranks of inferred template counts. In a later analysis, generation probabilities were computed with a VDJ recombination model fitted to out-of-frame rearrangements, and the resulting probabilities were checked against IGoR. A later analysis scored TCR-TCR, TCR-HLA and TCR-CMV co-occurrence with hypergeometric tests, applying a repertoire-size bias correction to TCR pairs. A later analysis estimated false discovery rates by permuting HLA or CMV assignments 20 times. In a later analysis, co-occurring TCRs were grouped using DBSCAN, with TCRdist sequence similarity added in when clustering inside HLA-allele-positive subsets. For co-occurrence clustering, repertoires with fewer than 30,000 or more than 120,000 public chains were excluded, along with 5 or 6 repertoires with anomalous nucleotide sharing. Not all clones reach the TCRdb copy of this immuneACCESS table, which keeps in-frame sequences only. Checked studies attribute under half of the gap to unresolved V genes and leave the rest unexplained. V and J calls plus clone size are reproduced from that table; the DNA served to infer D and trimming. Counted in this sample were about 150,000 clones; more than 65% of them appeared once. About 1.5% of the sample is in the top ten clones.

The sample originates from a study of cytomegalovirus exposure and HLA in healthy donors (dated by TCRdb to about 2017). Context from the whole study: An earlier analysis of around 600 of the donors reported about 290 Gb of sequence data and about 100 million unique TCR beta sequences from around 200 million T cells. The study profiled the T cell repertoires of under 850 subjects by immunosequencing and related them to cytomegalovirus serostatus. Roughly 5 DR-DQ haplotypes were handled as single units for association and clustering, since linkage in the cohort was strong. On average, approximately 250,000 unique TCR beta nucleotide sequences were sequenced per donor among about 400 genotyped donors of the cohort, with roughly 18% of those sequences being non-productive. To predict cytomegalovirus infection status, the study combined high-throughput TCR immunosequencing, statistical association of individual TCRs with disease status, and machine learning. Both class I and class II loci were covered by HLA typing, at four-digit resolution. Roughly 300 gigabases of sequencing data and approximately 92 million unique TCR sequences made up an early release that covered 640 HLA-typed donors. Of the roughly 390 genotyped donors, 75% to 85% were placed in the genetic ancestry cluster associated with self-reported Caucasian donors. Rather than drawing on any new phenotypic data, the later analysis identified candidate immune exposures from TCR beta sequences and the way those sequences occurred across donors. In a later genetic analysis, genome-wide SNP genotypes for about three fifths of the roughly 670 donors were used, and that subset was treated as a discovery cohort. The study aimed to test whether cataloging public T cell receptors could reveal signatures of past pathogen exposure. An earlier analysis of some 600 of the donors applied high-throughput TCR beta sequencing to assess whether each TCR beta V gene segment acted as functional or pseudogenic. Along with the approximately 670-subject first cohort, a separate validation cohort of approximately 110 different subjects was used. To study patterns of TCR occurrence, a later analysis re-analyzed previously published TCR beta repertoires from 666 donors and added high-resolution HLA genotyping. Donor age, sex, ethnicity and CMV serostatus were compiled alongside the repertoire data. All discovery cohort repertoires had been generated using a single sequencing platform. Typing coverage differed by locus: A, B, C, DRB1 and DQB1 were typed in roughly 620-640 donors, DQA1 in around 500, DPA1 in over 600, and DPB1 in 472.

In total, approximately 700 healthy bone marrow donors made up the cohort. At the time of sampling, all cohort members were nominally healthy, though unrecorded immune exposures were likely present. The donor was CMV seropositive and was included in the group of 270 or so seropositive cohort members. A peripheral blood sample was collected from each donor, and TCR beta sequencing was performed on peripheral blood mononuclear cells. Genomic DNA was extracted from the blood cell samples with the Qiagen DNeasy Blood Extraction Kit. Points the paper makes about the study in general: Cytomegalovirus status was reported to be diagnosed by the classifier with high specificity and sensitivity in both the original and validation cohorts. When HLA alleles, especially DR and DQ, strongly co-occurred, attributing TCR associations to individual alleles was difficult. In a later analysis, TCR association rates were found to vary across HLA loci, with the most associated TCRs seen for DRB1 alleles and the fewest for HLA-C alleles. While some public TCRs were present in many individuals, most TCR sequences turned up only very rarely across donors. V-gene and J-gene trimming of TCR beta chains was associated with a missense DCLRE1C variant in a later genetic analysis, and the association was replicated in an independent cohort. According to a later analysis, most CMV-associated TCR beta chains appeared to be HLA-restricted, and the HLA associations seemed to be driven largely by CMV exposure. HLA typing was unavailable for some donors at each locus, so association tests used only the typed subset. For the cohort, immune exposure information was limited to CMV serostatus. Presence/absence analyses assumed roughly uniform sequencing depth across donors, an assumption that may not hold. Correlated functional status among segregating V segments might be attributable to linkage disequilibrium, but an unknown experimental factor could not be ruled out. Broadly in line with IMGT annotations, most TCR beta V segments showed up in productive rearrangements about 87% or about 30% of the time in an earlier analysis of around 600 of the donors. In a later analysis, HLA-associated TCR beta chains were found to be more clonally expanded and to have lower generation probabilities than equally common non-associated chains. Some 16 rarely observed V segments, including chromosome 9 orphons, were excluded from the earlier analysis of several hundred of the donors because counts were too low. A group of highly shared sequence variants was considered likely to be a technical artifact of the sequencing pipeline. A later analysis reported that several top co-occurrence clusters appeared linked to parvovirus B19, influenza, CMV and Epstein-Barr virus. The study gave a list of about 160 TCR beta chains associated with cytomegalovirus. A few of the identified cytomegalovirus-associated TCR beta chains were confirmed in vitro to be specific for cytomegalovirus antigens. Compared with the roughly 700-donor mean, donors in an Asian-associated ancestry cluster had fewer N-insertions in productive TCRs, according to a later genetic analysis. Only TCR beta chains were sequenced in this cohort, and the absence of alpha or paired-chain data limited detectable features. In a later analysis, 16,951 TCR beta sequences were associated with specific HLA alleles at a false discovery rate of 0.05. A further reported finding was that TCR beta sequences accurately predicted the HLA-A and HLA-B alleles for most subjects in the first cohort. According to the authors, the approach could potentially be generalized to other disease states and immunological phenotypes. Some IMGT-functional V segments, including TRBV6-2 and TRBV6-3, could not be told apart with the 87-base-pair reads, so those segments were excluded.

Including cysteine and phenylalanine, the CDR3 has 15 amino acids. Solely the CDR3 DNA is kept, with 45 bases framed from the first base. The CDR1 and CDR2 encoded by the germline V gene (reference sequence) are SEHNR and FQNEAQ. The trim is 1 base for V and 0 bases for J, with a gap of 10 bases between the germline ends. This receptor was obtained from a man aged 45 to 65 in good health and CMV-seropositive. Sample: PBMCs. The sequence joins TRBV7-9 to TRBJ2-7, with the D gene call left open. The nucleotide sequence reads TGTGCCAGCAGCTTAGACCACAAATACTCCTACGAGCAGTACTTC. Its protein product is CASSLDHKYSYEQYF. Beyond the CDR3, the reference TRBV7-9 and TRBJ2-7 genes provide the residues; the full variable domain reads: DTGVSQNPRHKITKRGQNVTFRCDPISEHNRLYWYRQTLGQGPEFLTYFQNEAQLEKSRLLSDRFSAERPKGSFSTLEIQRTEQGDSAMYLCASSLDHKYSYEQYFGPGTRLTVT.